These 19 T cell receptor beta chains were all obtained from the same sample, sequenced in a study of regulatory T cells. These receptors are not linked to any known antigen. The PCR used 52 TRBV and 13 TRBJ primers. Produced via immunoSEQ multiplex PCR; TCRdb's table is partial and in-frame only. Of about 35,000 clones listed, approximately 89% were seen once; the top ten hold around 2.5%. Study findings and constraints: Hydrophobic residues at CDR3 positions 6 and 7 were enriched in conventional CD4+ T cells of CD3G-deficient patients.

Source material: conventional CD4+ T cells sorted from blood. These receptors were taken from a young adult with CD3G deficiency.

Comments on this clone: The same CDR3 can be traced to other DNA sequences in this sample. The chain joins TRBV28 to TRBJ2-7; D is ambiguous. V lost 2 bases and J 6 bases, leaving 8 bases between the germline ends. The CDR3 extends over 12 amino acids. The V gene's germline CDR1 is MDHEN and CDR2 SYDVKM. The CDR3 loop is CASSLGTSEQYF. The CDR3, as DNA: TGTGCCAGCAGTTTAGGCACCTCCGAGCAGTACTTC.

This sequence joins TRBV5-1 and TRBJ2-3, with D perhaps given as TRBD1 or TRBD2 (7 bases each). V gave up 5 bases and J gave up 2 bases, with 15 bases separating them. The CDR3 sequence is 15 residues long. CDR1 is SGHRS and CDR2 is YFSETQ in the germline V gene. The CDR3 spells CASSFGGTVTDTQYF. For the CDR3, the DNA is TGCGCCAGCAGTTTCGGGGGGACAGTCACAGATACGCAGTATTTT.

The rearrangement uses TRBV18 and TRBJ2-7; 9 bases are a match to TRBD1. Germline values: CDR1 KGHSH, CDR2 LQKENI. The V and J ends lost 4 bases and 2 bases, in that order; junction bases with no gene match: 3. The CDR3 loop spans 14 amino acids. The CDR3 DNA follows: TGTGCCAGCTCACACCGGGACAGGGCCTACGAGCAGTACTTC. Its translation: CASSHRDRAYEQYF. Together with reference TRBV18 and TRBJ2-7, the CDR3 gives the full variable domain: NAGVMQNPRHLVRRRGQEARLRCSPMKGHSHVYWYRQLPEEGLKFMVYLQKENIIDESGMPKERFSAEFPKEGPSILRIQQVVRGDSAAYFCASSHRDRAYEQYFGPGTRLTVT.

V usage is TRBV5-1 and J usage is TRBJ2-1; D gene uncertain. This CDR3 spans 13 amino acids. The V gene lost 1 base and the J gene lost 8 bases, with 10 bases spanning the gap. Germline-derived CDR1 and CDR2 are SGHRS and YFSETQ. The CDR3 loop is CASSLSVADEQFF. The CDR3 DNA follows: TGCGCCAGCAGCTTGTCGGTGGCCGATGAGCAGTTCTTC. Supplemented by reference TRBV5-1 and TRBJ2-1, the full variable domain reads KAGVTQTPRYLIKTRGQQVTLSCSPISGHRSVSWYQQTPGQGLQFLFEYFSETQRNKGNFPGRFSGRQFSNSRSEMNVSTLELGDSALYLCASSLSVADEQFFGPGTRLTVL.

This clone turned up a few times. This sequence joins TRBV5-1 and TRBJ1-2; possibly TRBD1 for D (6 bases). Per germline, CDR1 SGHRS and CDR2 YFSETQ. Trimming cost V 4 bases and J 6 bases, with 13 bases left between them. The CDR3 is 13 amino acids. CDR3 sequence (DNA): TGCGCCAGCAGCATTACAGGGAACGATGGCTACACCTTC. Its protein product is CASSITGNDGYTF.

CDR3 residues: CASSLVQVNQPQHF. CDR3 nucleotides: TGTGCCAGCAGCTTAGTGCAAGTCAATCAGCCCCAGCATTTT. V gene TRBV7-8 combines with J gene TRBJ1-5; D remains unclear. Trimming cost V 1 base and J 3 bases, with 7 bases left between them. This CDR3 contains 14 residues. Germline lookup yields CDR1 SGHVS and CDR2 FQNEAQ.

The chain carries TRBV6-1 and TRBJ1-2, with D uncertain. Germline V gene data show CDR1 as MNHNS and CDR2 as SASEGT. The CDR3 covers 13 residues. V was pared by 6 bases and J by 10 bases, with 18 bases between. The CDR3 sequence is CASSLVKTDDYTF. The CDR3 nucleotides are TGTGCCAGCAGCCTAGTTAAAACGGATGACTACACCTTC.

The chain recombines TRBV6-1 with TRBJ2-7; TRBD1 matches at 7 bases. This CDR3 has 13 amino acids. V gave up 1 base and J gave up 3 bases; unmatched junction bases: 0. Germline CDR1 is MNHNS and CDR2 is SASEGT. The CDR3 here is CASSEDRGYEQYF. The CDR3, as DNA: TGTGCCAGCAGTGAAGACAGGGGCTACGAGCAGTACTTC.

On this clone: An end of the junction does not agree with germline; a read error may underlie this. This chain links TRBV11-3 with TRBJ2-1; D ambiguous. Germline-derived CDR1 and CDR2 are SGHNT and YENEEA. This CDR3 contains 15 residues. The CDR3 DNA reads TGTGCCAGCAGCGTAGATGCTAGCTCCTACAATGAGCAGTTCTTC. Residues: CASSVDASSYNEQFF. Full variable domain (outside the CDR3, taken from reference TRBV11-3 and TRBJ2-1): EAGVVQSPRYKIIEKKQPVAFWCNPISGHNTLYWYLQNLGQGPELLIRYENEEAVDDSQLPKDRFSAERLKGVDSTLKIQPAELGDSAVYLCASSVDASSYNEQFFGPGTRLTVL.

V usage is TRBV28 and J usage is TRBJ1-5; D gene ambiguous. Trimming removed 2 bases at V and 2 bases at J, with 7 bases between. This CDR3 region has 14 residues. CDR1 and CDR2 (germline): MDHEN, SYDVKM. The CDR3 reads CASSLAERNQPQHF. In DNA, the CDR3 is TGTGCCAGCAGTTTAGCGGAGCGCAATCAGCCCCAGCATTTT.

The genes are TRBV5-1 and TRBJ1-3; unclear D gene. The CDR3 totals 15 residues. The germline V gene encodes CDR1 SGHRS and CDR2 YFSETQ. Trimming took 0 bases from V and 4 from J, leaving 11 bases between them. CDR3 loop: CASSLGSGSGNTIYF. The CDR3 DNA reads as TGCGCCAGCAGCTTGGGCTCAGGTTCCGGAAACACCATATATTTT.

A single count supports this clone. The chain links TRBV5-1 to TRBJ2-6; 10 nucleotides align to TRBD2. In germline, CDR1 is SGHRS, CDR2 YFSETQ. The ends lost 0 bases at V and 3 bases at J; junction bases unmatched: 9. The CDR3 consists of 19 residues. For the CDR3, the DNA is TGCGCCAGCAGCTTGGGAAGGCTAGCGGGAGCAGGTGGGGCCAACGTCCTGACTTTC. Residues: CASSLGRLAGAGGANVLTF.

The V call is TRBV6-1, the J call TRBJ2-1; perhaps D is TRBD1 or TRBD2 (6 bases each). This CDR3 spans 15 amino acids. The germline V and J ends were trimmed by 5 bases and 4 bases, with 15 bases remaining between them. Germline CDR1 MNHNS, CDR2 SASEGT. The CDR3 sequence: CASSSRGRGYNEQFF. CDR3 nucleotides: TGTGCCAGCAGTTCGCGGGGCAGGGGATACAATGAGCAGTTCTTC.

The V and J genes are TRBV10-3 and TRBJ2-1, with 9 bases identical to TRBD2. J was trimmed by 7 bases and V by 10 bases; bases with no gene match: 8. CDR3 size: 13 residues. Germline V gene lookup returns CDR1 ENHRY and CDR2 SYGVKD. CDR3 DNA sequence: TGTGCCACCGGACTAGCGCCGAAGAATGAGCAGTTCTTC. Its translation is CATGLAPKNEQFF.

The rearrangement links TRBV28 to TRBJ2-1, with D maybe TRBD1 (7 bases). Per germline, CDR1 MDHEN and CDR2 SYDVKM. The CDR3 sequence is 17 residues long. Trimming removed 7 bases from V and 0 bases from J, with 19 bases in between. The CDR3 sequence is CASTTPGGSGSYNEQFF. DNA for the CDR3: TGTGCCAGCACCACACCAGGGGGGTCGGGCTCCTACAATGAGCAGTTCTTC.

V and J are TRBV19 and TRBJ2-2, with TRBD2 matching 7 bases. V lost 7 bases and J lost 7; bases outside the gene matches: 6. The germline V gene has CDR1 LNHDA and CDR2 SQIVND (reference sequence). The CDR3 contains 13 residues. CDR3 sequence: CASKKAGHGELFF. The CDR3 nucleotides read TGTGCCAGTAAGAAAGCGGGGCACGGGGAGCTGTTTTTT.

The rearrangement uses TRBV28 and TRBJ2-2; weak D call: TRBD2 (5 bases). V was shortened by 3 bases and J by 8 bases, with 10 bases between the two germline ends. The CDR3 has 13 residues. CDR1 is MDHEN, CDR2 SYDVKM, per germline. The CDR3 protein is CASSFWTGGELFF. The CDR3 region has the DNA TGTGCCAGCAGTTTTTGGACTGGTGGGGAGCTGTTTTTT.

This clone was observed a handful of times. The chain couples TRBV6-6 to TRBJ2-7, with D possibly matching TRBD1 (5 bases). Trimming took off 0 bases at V and 9 bases at J, with 9 bases between the two ends. This CDR3 region has 12 residues. Per germline, CDR1 MNHNY and CDR2 SVGAGI (reference sequence). The chain's CDR3 is CASSYSSQVQYF. The CDR3 bases are TGTGCCAGCAGTTACTCATCACAGGTGCAGTACTTC.

The chain is built from TRBV11-2 and TRBJ2-7; 8 bases are shared with TRBD1. CDR1 SGHAT and CDR2 FQNNGV come from the germline V gene. J gave up 3 bases and V 5 bases, and 6 bases lay outside the gene matches. The CDR3 is 14 amino acids. The CDR3 coding sequence is TGTGCCAGCAGCCTGGACAGGGCTATCTACGAGCAGTACTTC. Protein product: CASSLDRAIYEQYF.